Reported below is one TCR beta chain. Antigen specificity is unknown. This record comes from a study of CD8 T cells in Susac syndrome. Study overall: Susac syndrome patients were untreated, on corticosteroids with some adding intravenous immunoglobulin, or on intravenous immunoglobulin only.

Each Susac syndrome patient had definite or probable disease by recently defined criteria. Negative isolation was used for CD8+ and CD4+ T cells, and FACS enrichment was applied to TEMRA cells. Roughly 0.45 to 1 ug RNA was reverse transcribed with random hexamers. MiXCR, run by TCRdb on the immunoSEQ multiplex PCR reads, gives a single entry per CDR3 protein. The top ten clones hold about 0.45% of a sample with fewer than 85,000 distinct CDR3 sequences, around 93% of them seen once. Findings and caveats of the study: Among active patients and in TEMRA cells, CD8+ clonal expansion in Susac reached its peak.

Trimming took 1 base from V and 3 from J, leaving 14 bases between them. The CDR3 is 16 amino acids. Germline CDR1 reads SGHRS; CDR2 reads YFSETQ. Sequenced material: CD8+ T cells from PBMCs. This clonotype was obtained from a human donor with Susac syndrome. The V gene is TRBV5-1, the J gene TRBJ2-1; perhaps TRBD2 as D (5 bases). The DNA for the CDR3 is TGCGCCAGCAGCTTGACCCGAGCGGTCTACTACAATGAGCAGTTCTTC. Residues: CASSLTRAVYYNEQFF. Based on the CDR3 plus reference TRBV5-1 and TRBJ2-1, the full variable domain is KAGVTQTPRYLIKTRGQQVTLSCSPISGHRSVSWYQQTPGQGLQFLFEYFSETQRNKGNFPGRFSGRQFSNSRSEMNVSTLELGDSALYLCASSLTRAVYYNEQFFGPGTRLTVL.